Shown below are 27 T cell receptor beta chains from a single sample sequenced in a study of Graves' ophthalmopathy and Graves' hyperthyroidism. Researchers took RNA transcripts and amplified TCR beta CDR3 regions from them. HTBI primers served in a first-round RT-PCR, which a second-round multiplex PCR followed. TCRdb re-called the multiplex PCR reads through MiXCR, storing one row per CDR3 protein. The sample carries approximately 410,000 distinct CDR3 sequences, about 16% recorded once. Sequences were obtained from peripheral blood. These receptors all stem from a woman aged 18-35 years with stable Graves' hyperthyroidism.

This clonotype was detected ten times or more. This chain uses TRBV4-2 with TRBJ2-5; 12 bases are shared with TRBD2. The CDR3 sequence is 16 residues long. After removal of 6 bases from V and 7 bases from J, the junction contained 12 bases not matched to a gene. CDR1 and CDR2 (germline): LGHNA, YNFKEQ. The DNA for the CDR3 is TGTGCCAGCAGTCCTTCCCCTAGCGGGGGGGTAGGGACCCAGTACTTC. Translated, it gives CASSPSPSGGVGTQYF.

The chain combines TRBV6-5 with TRBJ1-2; TRBD1 aligns across 7 bases. V dropped 4 bases and J dropped 3; count of bases not matched to a gene: 2. The CDR3 contains 13 residues. Germline V CDR1 and CDR2: MNHEY, SVGAGI. This CDR3 reads CASSSRGYYGYTF. The CDR3 bases are TGTGCCAGCAGTTCCAGGGGGTACTATGGCTACACCTTC.

At least ten counts were recorded for this clonotype. The chain links TRBV18 to TRBJ2-5, with TRBD1 matching over 8 bases. J gave up 1 base and V 0 bases, and 4 bases lay outside the gene matches. Germline CDR1 is KGHSH and CDR2 is LQKENI. This CDR3 comprises 16 residues. CDR3 bases: TGTGCCAGCTCACCACCACAGGGGGGATCCCAAGAGACCCAGTACTTC. Its protein is CASSPPQGGSQETQYF.

CDR3 DNA sequence: TGTGCCAGCAGCTCGGAAGGCGGCAGGGGCTCTGGAAACACCATATATTTT. Amino acids: CASSSEGGRGSGNTIYF. The J gene is TRBJ1-3, the V gene TRBV11-1; D possibly corresponds to TRBD1 (6 bases). Germline loops: CDR1 SGHAT, CDR2 FQDESV (reference sequence). The CDR3 has 17 amino acids. The V and J ends lost 4 bases and 0 bases respectively, with 16 bases between them.

This clonotype was found many times. The CDR3 loop reads CASSKAYSNQPQHF. CDR3 in DNA: TGTGCCAGCAGTAAAGCTTATAGCAATCAGCCCCAGCATTTT. The chain is built from TRBV6-2 or TRBV6-3 and TRBJ1-5; D is unclear. The length of the CDR3 is 14 residues. V dropped 5 bases and J dropped 0 bases, with 8 bases sitting between them. Germline V gene sequence: CDR1 MNHEY, CDR2 SVGEGT.

This clonotype turned up a few times. The chain couples TRBV11-3 to TRBJ2-7; D possibly corresponds to TRBD2 (5 bases). V was trimmed by 5 bases and J by 0 bases, leaving 14 bases between them. Germline V gene sequence: CDR1 SGHNT, CDR2 YENEEA. The length of the CDR3 is 15 residues. Here the CDR3 reads CASSGRAPRSYEQYF. The CDR3, as DNA: TGTGCCAGCAGCGGGCGGGCCCCCCGCTCCTACGAGCAGTACTTC.

The J gene is TRBJ2-5, the V gene TRBV5-1; D unclear. Germline V CDR1 and CDR2: SGHRS, YFSETQ. Between the trimmed V and J ends, which lost 2 bases and 5 bases, there was a span of 10 bases. The CDR3 loop spans 13 amino acids. The CDR3 is CASSLEAAETQYF. The DNA of the CDR3 is TGCGCCAGCAGCTTAGAGGCGGCGGAGACCCAGTACTTC.

This clonotype was counted many times. In DNA, the CDR3 is TGCGCCTCCCAGGGGGACAGGAGGTACGAGCAGTACTTC. Protein: CASQGDRRYEQYF. The chain is built from TRBV5-1 and TRBJ2-7, with TRBD1 matching over 8 bases. After removal of 10 bases from V and 4 bases from J, the junction contained 10 bases not matched to a gene. The germline gives CDR1 SGHRS, CDR2 YFSETQ. The CDR3 spans 13 residues.

This clonotype was recorded many times. The chain is built from TRBV7-2 and TRBJ2-4; unclear D gene. From germline, CDR1 is SGHTA and CDR2 FQGNSA. The V gene lost 4 bases and the J gene lost 0 bases, with 13 bases spanning the gap. CDR3 size: 16 residues. In DNA form, the CDR3 reads TGTGCCAGCAGCTCCTCGACCGGAGTAGCCAAAAACATTCAGTACTTC. Translating it yields CASSSSTGVAKNIQYF.

This clonotype was found many times. The J gene is TRBJ1-2, the V gene TRBV6-2 or TRBV6-3; no clear D gene. V shed 7 bases and J shed 2 bases, with 14 bases lying between them. This CDR3 is 14 amino acids long. CDR1 MNHEY and CDR2 SVGEGT come from the germline V gene. This chain's CDR3 is CASTWTTGNYGYTF. The CDR3 nucleotides are TGTGCCAGCACTTGGACGACCGGGAACTATGGCTACACCTTC.

This clonotype was seen a few times. The chain uses TRBV30 and TRBJ2-5; 7 positions match TRBD1. CDR1 GTSNPN and CDR2 SVGIG come from the germline V gene (reference sequence). CDR3 length: 17 amino acids. V lost 0 bases, J lost 5 bases, and 15 bases stayed unmatched. DNA for the CDR3: TGTGCCTGGAGTGTACCCGACAGGGTATACCAAATGGAGACCCAGTACTTC. Translating gives CAWSVPDRVYQMETQYF.

This clonotype was detected many times. This sequence joins TRBV20-1 and TRBJ2-7; tentative D call: TRBD1 (6 bases). The CDR3 has 13 amino acids. The germline V and J ends were trimmed by 5 bases and 6 bases, with 17 bases remaining between them. Germline V gives CDR1 DFQATT, CDR2 SNEGSKA (reference sequence). CDR3: CSALGTSPVEQYF. The CDR3 DNA reads TGCAGTGCTCTTGGGACATCGCCGGTCGAGCAGTACTTC.

This clonotype has at least ten counts. The V call is TRBV18, the J call TRBJ2-5; 7 bases agree with TRBD1. This CDR3 spans 16 amino acids. The J segment lost 4 bases and the V segment lost 1 base, leaving 9 bases of the junction unmatched. CDR1 KGHSH and CDR2 LQKENI come from the germline V gene. CDR3 coding DNA: TGTGCCAGCTCACCACAATGGCGACAGGGAGCAGAGACCCAGTACTTC. Its protein is CASSPQWRQGAETQYF.

On this clonotype itself: A read error is possible here, since a much larger clone lies one base away. The chain joins TRBV3-1 to TRBJ1-2; unclear D gene. The CDR3 has 14 amino acids. The germline V gene has CDR1 LGHDT and CDR2 YNNKEL (reference sequence). The CDR3: CASSQAGSGYGFTF. Here the CDR3 DNA reads TGTGCCAGCAGCCAAGCGGGGAGCGGCTATGGCTTCACCTTC.

This clonotype was picked up a small number of times. This chain joins TRBV11-1 and TRBJ1-5; D perhaps matches TRBD1 (6 bases). CDR3 size: 17 residues. The V end was cut by 2 bases, the J end by 4 bases, with 18 bases between. Germline V gene data show CDR1 as SGHAT and CDR2 as FQDESV (reference sequence). CDR3 region: CASSLRGQSYGNQPQHF. The CDR3 region has the DNA TGTGCCAGCAGCTTACGGGGACAAAGTTACGGAAATCAGCCCCAGCATTTT.

There are many counts of this clonotype. The chain links TRBV5-1 to TRBJ2-2, with 8 bases fitting TRBD2. Germline V gene lookup returns CDR1 SGHRS and CDR2 YFSETQ. The J segment lost 4 bases and the V segment lost 0 bases, leaving 5 bases of the junction unmatched. CDR3 length: 16 amino acids. CDR3 nucleotide sequence: TGCGCCAGCAGCTTGGAGCGGGGGCAAGGCACCGGGGAGCTGTTTTTT. Its protein product is CASSLERGQGTGELFF.

V is TRBV19 and J is TRBJ1-5, with 7 bases identical to TRBD1. The CDR3 consists of 15 residues. V trimming: 7 bases; J trimming: 2 bases; junction bases outside the gene matches: 8. Per the germline V gene, CDR1 is LNHDA and CDR2 is SQIVND (reference sequence). The CDR3 coding sequence is TGTGCCAGTACCAGGACAGGCCGGGGCAATCAGCCCCAGCATTTT. It translates to CASTRTGRGNQPQHF.

This clonotype was seen repeatedly, ten times or more. The V and J genes are TRBV7-9 and TRBJ2-5, with a possible D match to TRBD2 (5 bases). The CDR3 runs to 15 residues. With 4 bases removed from V and 5 bases from J, the gap between germline ends came to 17 bases. CDR1 and CDR2 (germline): SEHNR, FQNEAQ (reference sequence). CDR3 amino acids: CASSSTVRLNETQYF. DNA for the CDR3: TGTGCCAGCAGCTCTACAGTTAGACTAAACGAGACCCAGTACTTC. Supplemented by reference TRBV7-9 and TRBJ2-5, the full variable domain reads DTGVSQNPRHKITKRGQNVTFRCDPISEHNRLYWYRQTLGQGPEFLTYFQNEAQLEKSRLLSDRFSAERPKGSFSTLEIQRTEQGDSAMYLCASSSTVRLNETQYFGPGTRLLVL.

This clonotype was seen ten or more times. This chain joins TRBV7-9 and TRBJ1-1; no firm D call. Looked up from germline, CDR1 is SEHNR and CDR2 is FQNEAQ (reference sequence). The CDR3 is 13 residues long. Trimming took 5 bases from V and 1 from J, leaving 8 bases between them. The CDR3 bases are TGTGCCAGCAGCACCCTTTGGAACACTGAAGCTTTCTTT. It translates to CASSTLWNTEAFF.

This clonotype was counted only a few times. A much larger clone lies one base from this, so it may be a read error. Given the absence of the conserved phenylalanine or tryptophan at the CDR3 end, a read error is likely. V and J are TRBV11-3 and TRBJ1-1; D is undetermined. CDR1 and CDR2 from the germline V gene are SGHNT and YENEEA. The V end lost 5 bases, the J end lost 7 bases, and 11 bases lay between the germline ends. The CDR3 contains 12 residues. CDR3 residues: CASSRDTIEAFS. Written as DNA, the CDR3 is TGTGCCAGCAGCCGCGACACAATTGAAGCTTTCTCT.

The table lists this clonotype with many counts. The junction departs from germline at one end; a sequencing error may be responsible. This sequence joins TRBV2 and TRBJ1-5, with 7 bases aligning to TRBD1. This CDR3 has 14 amino acids. Germline lookup yields CDR1 SNHLY and CDR2 FYNNEI. The CDR3 DNA is TGTGCCAGCAGGGCCGGGACAGTGTCTCAGTCCCAGCATTTT. Translating it yields CASRAGTVSQSQHF.

At least ten counts were recorded for this clonotype. The V call is TRBV15, the J call TRBJ1-5; D not certain. Trimming took 1 base from V and 0 from J, leaving 10 bases between them. This CDR3 contains 16 residues. CDR1 and CDR2 from the germline V gene are LNHNV and YYDKDF (reference sequence). The CDR3, as DNA: TGTGCCACCAGCAGAGGTTTAGCGGATAGCAATCAGCCCCAGCATTTT. Its protein is CATSRGLADSNQPQHF.

This clonotype was seen only a few times. The chain recombines TRBV2 with TRBJ1-1, with D perhaps matching TRBD1 (5 bases). The CDR3 sequence is 14 residues long. CDR1 and CDR2 (germline): SNHLY, FYNNEI. Trimming stripped 7 bases from V and 3 bases from J, with 15 bases between. The chain's CDR3 is CASNWGFRDTEAFF. CDR3 in DNA: TGTGCCAGCAATTGGGGGTTTCGGGACACTGAAGCTTTCTTT.

The rearrangement joins TRBV11-2 to TRBJ1-3; D is unclear. Germline V gene sequence: CDR1 SGHAT, CDR2 FQNNGV. The ends were cut back, 5 bases at V and 3 bases at J, with 17 bases in the middle. The CDR3 length is 16 residues. CDR3 DNA sequence: TGTGCCAGCAGCGGAGAGGGTCTGGGATTTGGAAACACCATATATTTT. Amino acid sequence: CASSGEGLGFGNTIYF.

This clonotype was detected many times. V is TRBV12-3 or TRBV12-4 and J is TRBJ1-2; TRBD1 matches at 11 bases. This CDR3 is built from 14 residues. The ends lost 6 bases at V and 4 bases at J; junction bases unmatched: 4. CDR3: CASSQDRGLYGYTF. The CDR3 DNA reads as TGTGCCAGCAGCCAGGACAGGGGGCTCTATGGCTACACCTTC.

This clonotype was seen repeatedly, ten times or more. The chain recombines TRBV11-2 with TRBJ1-1; possibly TRBD1 for D (6 bases). Germline V gene sequence: CDR1 SGHAT, CDR2 FQNNGV. This CDR3 contains 15 residues. Trimming removed 1 base at V and 2 bases at J, with 11 bases between. CDR3: CASSLVQGGNTEAFF. The CDR3 DNA sequence: TGTGCCAGCAGCTTAGTACAGGGCGGTAACACTGAAGCTTTCTTT.

The sample holds many counts of this clonotype. V usage is TRBV6-1 and J usage is TRBJ1-6; D not certain. Trimming removed 8 bases at V and 6 bases at J, with 14 bases between. The CDR3 is 14 amino acids. Germline-derived CDR1 and CDR2 are MNHNS and SASEGT. CDR3 coding DNA: TGTGCCAGCCTAGGATGGGAGGGTAATTCACCCCTCCACTTT. Translated: CASLGWEGNSPLHF.